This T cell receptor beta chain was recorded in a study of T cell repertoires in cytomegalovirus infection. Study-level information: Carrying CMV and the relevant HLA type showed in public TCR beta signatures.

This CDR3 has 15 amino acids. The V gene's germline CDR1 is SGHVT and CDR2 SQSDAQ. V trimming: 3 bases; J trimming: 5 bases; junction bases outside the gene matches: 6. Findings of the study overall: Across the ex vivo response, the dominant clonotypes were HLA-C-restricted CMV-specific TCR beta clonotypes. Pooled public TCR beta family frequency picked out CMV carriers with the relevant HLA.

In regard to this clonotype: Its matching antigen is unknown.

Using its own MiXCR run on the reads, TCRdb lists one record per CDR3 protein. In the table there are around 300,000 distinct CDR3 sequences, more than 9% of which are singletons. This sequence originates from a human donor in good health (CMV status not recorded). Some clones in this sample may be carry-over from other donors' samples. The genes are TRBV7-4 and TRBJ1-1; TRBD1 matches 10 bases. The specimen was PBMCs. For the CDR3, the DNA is TGTGCCAGCAGCTTCGGAAAGGGACAGGGGACTGAAGCTTTCTTT. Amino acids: CASSFGKGQGTEAFF.